A single T cell receptor beta chain is shown here with its context. Its antigen remains unknown. PCR was performed using 60 Vbeta and 13 Jbeta primers. Repertoires were generated with immunoSEQ multiplex PCR, while TCRdb's copy carries only in-frame clones and drops some. Among nearly 110,000 clones listed, 71% were seen once. From germline, CDR1 is LNHDA and CDR2 SQIVND (reference sequence). The CDR3 is made up of 14 amino acids. The V gene lost 7 bases and the J gene lost 5 bases, with 15 bases spanning the gap. This record comes from a study of cytomegalovirus exposure and HLA in healthy donors. Study-wide results and limits: As a later analysis revealed, the rate of TCR association differed by HLA locus, with DRB1 most and HLA-C fewest. While the bulk of TCR sequences proved rare, some public TCRs turned up in many donors.

The sequencing input was PBMCs. The receptor was isolated from a female donor in good health and CMV-seronegative. The rearrangement joins TRBV19 to TRBJ1-5; TRBD1 is a possible D gene (5 bases). CDR3 sequence: CASNGGGVDQPQHF. In nucleotides, the CDR3 is TGTGCCAGTAACGGGGGAGGGGTTGATCAGCCCCAGCATTTT. The full variable domain, rest sourced from reference TRBV19 and TRBJ1-5, is DGGITQSPKYLFRKEGQNVTLSCEQNLNHDAMYWYRQDPGQGLRLIYYSQIVNDFQKGDIAEGYSVSREKKESFPLTVTSAQKNPTAFYLCASNGGGVDQPQHFGDGTRLSIL.